The rows below give T cell receptor beta chains drawn from one sample of a study of T cell changes during pregnancy in multiple sclerosis. Sequencing used immunoSEQ multiplex PCR; TCRdb keeps in-frame clones, though not all of them. The repertoire has about 44,000 clones, about 93% of them found once; the top ten carry 0.7%. The material was CD4+ T cells from peripheral blood mononuclear cells, obtained before pregnancy. The receptors shown here come from a female donor with multiple sclerosis, enrolled in a pregnancy study. Each CDR3 is given with its conserved first and last residue. A D gene is named only where the DNA matches it firmly. Some rows have no size entry. The others give once, few or many, or a class for an expanded clone.

v_gene: TRBV19; abundance: .; j_gene: TRBJ2-6; d_gene: .; len: 18; CDR3nt: TGTGCCAGTAGTTCCGGCCCGGTAACAGGGCCTGGGGCCAACGTCCTGACTTTC; CDR3aa: CASSSGPVTGPGANVLTF
v_gene: TRBV7-2; abundance: .; j_gene: TRBJ2-2; d_gene: TRBD2; len: 18; CDR3nt: TGTGCCAGCAGCTCACCGGGAGCGGGAGCGGCTACCACCGGGGAGCTGTTTTTT; CDR3aa: CASSSPGAGAATTGELFF
v_gene: TRBV11-1; abundance: .; j_gene: TRBJ2-7; d_gene: TRBD1; len: 13; CDR3nt: TGTGCCAGCAGTCTCGACAGGGACCACGAGCAATACTTC; CDR3aa: CASSLDRDHEQYF
v_gene: TRBV5-1; abundance: .; j_gene: TRBJ2-1; d_gene: TRBD2; len: 13; CDR3nt: TGCGCCAGCAGCAGCGGGAGTGACAATGAGCAGTTCTTC; CDR3aa: CASSSGSDNEQFF
v_gene: TRBV9; abundance: .; j_gene: TRBJ2-5; d_gene: .; len: 13; CDR3nt: TGTGCCAGCAGCGCCACAGGGAAAGAGACCCAGTACTTC; CDR3aa: CASSATGKETQYF
v_gene: TRBV5-1; abundance: .; j_gene: TRBJ1-5; d_gene: .; len: 14; CDR3nt: TGCGCCAGCAGCTTGGGAGGACACAATCAGCCCCAGCATTTT; CDR3aa: CASSLGGHNQPQHF
v_gene: TRBV9; abundance: .; j_gene: TRBJ2-2; d_gene: .; len: 16; CDR3nt: TGTGCCAGCAGAAAAAGTGGGACTGGGAACACCGGGGAGCTGTTTTTT; CDR3aa: CASRKSGTGNTGELFF
v_gene: TRBV6-6; abundance: .; j_gene: TRBJ2-7; d_gene: TRBD2; len: 13; CDR3nt: TGTGCCAGCACCTTCGGACTAGCGGGCGAGCAGTACTTC; CDR3aa: CASTFGLAGEQYF
v_gene: TRBV7-3; abundance: .; j_gene: TRBJ2-3; d_gene: .; len: 13; CDR3nt: TGTGCCAGCAGCTTAATAACTACAGATACGCAGTATTTT; CDR3aa: CASSLITTDTQYF
v_gene: TRBV27; abundance: .; j_gene: TRBJ2-1; d_gene: .; len: 15; CDR3nt: TGTGCCAGCGGAAAGACAATCAAGGTCTACAATGAGCAGTTCTTC; CDR3aa: CASGKTIKVYNEQFF
v_gene: TRBV2; abundance: .; j_gene: TRBJ2-6; d_gene: .; len: 15; CDR3nt: TGTGCCAGCAGCTACAGACAGCCTGGGGCCAACGTCCTGACTTTC; CDR3aa: CASSYRQPGANVLTF
v_gene: TRBV5-1; abundance: .; j_gene: TRBJ2-1; d_gene: TRBD2; len: 16; CDR3nt: TGCGCCAGCAGCTTGGGGCGGGGGAGCTTCTACAATGAGCAGTTCTTC; CDR3aa: CASSLGRGSFYNEQFF
v_gene: TRBV9; abundance: .; j_gene: TRBJ1-2; d_gene: .; len: 14; CDR3nt: TGTGCCAGCAGCGTAGCCGCTCAGGGCTATGGCTACACCTTC; CDR3aa: CASSVAAQGYGYTF
v_gene: TRBV18; abundance: .; j_gene: TRBJ1-1; d_gene: .; len: 15; CDR3nt: TGTGCCAGCTCACCTACCCGGGGTGGAGGCACTGAAGCTTTCTTT; CDR3aa: CASSPTRGGGTEAFF
v_gene: TRBV5-1; abundance: .; j_gene: TRBJ2-1; d_gene: .; len: 13; CDR3nt: TGCGCCAGCAGCTTTACAGGGTTCGATGAGCAGTTCTTC; CDR3aa: CASSFTGFDEQFF
v_gene: TRBV21-1; abundance: .; j_gene: TRBJ1-1; d_gene: .; len: 15; CDR3nt: TGTGCCAGCAGCGACCCCGGGCCGGGGAGACGTGAAGCTTTCTTT; CDR3aa: CASSDPGPGRREAFF
v_gene: TRBV5-1; abundance: .; j_gene: TRBJ1-2; d_gene: .; len: 16; CDR3nt: TGCGCCAGCAGCTTTGGGGACACTCTGGCTAACTATGGCTACACCTTC; CDR3aa: CASSFGDTLANYGYTF
v_gene: TRBV2; abundance: .; j_gene: TRBJ2-7; d_gene: TRBD2; len: 15; CDR3nt: TGTGCCAGCAGTGAAGCCGGGACTAGCGCCTACGAGCAGTACTTC; CDR3aa: CASSEAGTSAYEQYF
v_gene: TRBV18; abundance: .; j_gene: TRBJ2-3; d_gene: .; len: 14; CDR3nt: TGTGCCAGCTCACCCCCATGGGCTGGAGATACGCAGTATTTT; CDR3aa: CASSPPWAGDTQYF
v_gene: TRBV5-1; abundance: .; j_gene: TRBJ1-4; d_gene: TRBD1; len: 14; CDR3nt: TGCGCCAGCAGCTACCGGGACAGGGATTTAGAACTGTTTTTT; CDR3aa: CASSYRDRDLELFF
v_gene: TRBV5-5; abundance: .; j_gene: TRBJ1-2; d_gene: TRBD1; len: 16; CDR3nt: TGTGCCAGCAGCTATGTGGGACAGGGAGCTAACTATGGCTACACCTTC; CDR3aa: CASSYVGQGANYGYTF
v_gene: TRBV29-1; abundance: .; j_gene: TRBJ2-1; d_gene: .; len: 13; CDR3nt: TGCAGCGCCCACAGGGGGGGACACGTTGAGCAGTTCTTC; CDR3aa: CSAHRGGHVEQFF
v_gene: TRBV27; abundance: once; j_gene: TRBJ2-1; d_gene: .; len: 13; CDR3nt: TGTGCCAGCAGTTGGACAGTCTACAATGAGCAGTTCTTC; CDR3aa: CASSWTVYNEQFF
v_gene: TRBV6-1; abundance: .; j_gene: TRBJ1-2; d_gene: TRBD1; len: 14; CDR3nt: TGTGCCAGCATTTACGGGACAGGGAACTATGGCTACACCTTC; CDR3aa: CASIYGTGNYGYTF
v_gene: TRBV6-1; abundance: .; j_gene: TRBJ1-1; d_gene: TRBD1; len: 14; CDR3nt: TGTGCCAGCAGGTACAGGGGGGAAATCACTGAAGCTTTCTTT; CDR3aa: CASRYRGEITEAFF
v_gene: TRBV10-3; abundance: .; j_gene: TRBJ2-2; d_gene: TRBD1; len: 16; CDR3nt: TGTGCCATCAGGGTCGGACAGGGGTCGCAAGCCGGGGAGCTGTTTTTT; CDR3aa: CAIRVGQGSQAGELFF
v_gene: TRBV7-9; abundance: .; j_gene: TRBJ2-3; d_gene: TRBD2; len: 15; CDR3nt: TGTGCCAGCAGCGAAGGACTAGCGCACACAGATACGCAGTATTTT; CDR3aa: CASSEGLAHTDTQYF
v_gene: TRBV18; abundance: .; j_gene: TRBJ1-3; d_gene: TRBD1; len: 19; CDR3nt: TGTGCCAGCTCACCATTACCGGGACAGCCTCAACCCTCTGGAAACACCATATATTTT; CDR3aa: CASSPLPGQPQPSGNTIYF
v_gene: TRBV10-1; abundance: .; j_gene: TRBJ2-3; d_gene: .; len: 15; CDR3nt: TGCGCCAGCAGTGAGTATGGGGGCTCCACAGATACGCAGTATTTT; CDR3aa: CASSEYGGSTDTQYF
v_gene: TRBV25-1; abundance: once; j_gene: TRBJ1-4; d_gene: TRBD1; len: 15; CDR3nt: TGTGCCAGCAGTGAAGGGACAGGGGCTAGGGAAAAACTGTTTTTT; CDR3aa: CASSEGTGAREKLFF
v_gene: TRBV2; abundance: .; j_gene: TRBJ1-1; d_gene: .; len: 13; CDR3nt: TGTGCCAGCAAGGGCTTAGGGGGGGCTGAAGCTTTCTTT; CDR3aa: CASKGLGGAEAFF
v_gene: TRBV4-2; abundance: .; j_gene: TRBJ1-3; d_gene: .; len: 16; CDR3nt: TGTGCCAGCAGCCAAGATCTGGGGGCATCGGGAAACACCATATATTTT; CDR3aa: CASSQDLGASGNTIYF
v_gene: TRBV6-1; abundance: .; j_gene: TRBJ1-5; d_gene: TRBD1; len: 15; CDR3nt: TGTGCCAGCAGCCTACGAGGGGACAGGGACCAGCCCCAGCATTTT; CDR3aa: CASSLRGDRDQPQHF
v_gene: TRBV4-3; abundance: .; j_gene: TRBJ2-1; d_gene: TRBD2; len: 14; CDR3nt: TGCGCCAGCAGCCACAAGCCAGGAGCGGGGGACCAGTTCTTC; CDR3aa: CASSHKPGAGDQFF
v_gene: TRBV18; abundance: .; j_gene: TRBJ2-3; d_gene: .; len: 14; CDR3nt: TGTGCCAGCTCACCCGGACAGTCCACAGATACGCAGTATTTT; CDR3aa: CASSPGQSTDTQYF
v_gene: TRBV4-1; abundance: .; j_gene: TRBJ1-2; d_gene: .; len: 16; CDR3nt: TGCGCCAGCAGCCAAGATCGATGGGCAGGGTTCTCTGGCTACACCTTC; CDR3aa: CASSQDRWAGFSGYTF
v_gene: TRBV18; abundance: .; j_gene: TRBJ1-5; d_gene: TRBD1; len: 15; CDR3nt: TGTGCCAGCTCACTTGCACAGGGGGATAATCAGCCCCAGCATTTT; CDR3aa: CASSLAQGDNQPQHF